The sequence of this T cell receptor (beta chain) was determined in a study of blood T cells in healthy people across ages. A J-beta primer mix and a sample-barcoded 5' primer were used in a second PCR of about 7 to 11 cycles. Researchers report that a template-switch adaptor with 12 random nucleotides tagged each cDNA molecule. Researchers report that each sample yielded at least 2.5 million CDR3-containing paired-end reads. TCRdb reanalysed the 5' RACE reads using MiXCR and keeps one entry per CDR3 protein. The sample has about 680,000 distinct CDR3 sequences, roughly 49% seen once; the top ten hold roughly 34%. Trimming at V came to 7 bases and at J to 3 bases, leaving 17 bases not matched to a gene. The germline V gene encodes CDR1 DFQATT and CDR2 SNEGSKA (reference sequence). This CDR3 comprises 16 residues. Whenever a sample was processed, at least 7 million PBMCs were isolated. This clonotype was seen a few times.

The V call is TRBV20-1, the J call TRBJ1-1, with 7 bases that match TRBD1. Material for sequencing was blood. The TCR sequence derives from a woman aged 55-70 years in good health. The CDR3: CSVDKWGRGSDTEAFF. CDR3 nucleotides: TGCAGTGTTGATAAATGGGGCAGGGGGTCGGACACTGAAGCTTTCTTT.